This is a list of T cell receptor beta chains from one sample in a study of vaccination and CD4 T cells after COVID-19. No antigens are known for them. TCRdb reanalysed the PCR reads using MiXCR and keeps one entry per CDR3 protein. The sample consists of some 10,000 distinct CDR3 sequences, roughly two fifths of them appearing once. The sequenced sample consisted of CD4+ T cells from blood, cultured in vitro. The origin of the receptors is a human donor who had recovered from COVID-19. Both conserved end residues are part of each CDR3. A D gene is named only where the DNA matches it firmly. Not every row has a clone size; where given, it reads once, few, many or a size class.

>TRBD2|TRBJ2-4|few|TRBV5-1
CASSGGLVTNIQYF
TGCGCCAGCAGCGGTGGACTAGTAACAAACATTCAGTACTTC
>TRBD2|TRBJ2-3|once|TRBV20-1
CSASASGGASTDTQYF
TGCAGTGCTAGCGCTTCCGGGGGGGCTAGCACAGATACGCAGTATTTT
>-|TRBJ1-1|-|TRBV28
CASSTPSGGPEAFF
TGTGCCAGCAGTACTCCGAGCGGGGGCCCTGAAGCTTTCTTT
>TRBD1|TRBJ2-5|-|TRBV7-9
CASSLGQLGLTGVYKKETQYF
TGTGCCAGCAGCTTAGGACAACTAGGATTGACAGGGGTCTACAAAAAAGAGACCCAGTACTTC
>TRBD1|TRBJ1-2|-|TRBV7-2
CASSSNSKGGRGYGYTF
TGTGCCAGCAGCTCCAATTCGAAAGGGGGCCGGGGCTATGGCTACACCTTC
>TRBD1|TRBJ2-7|-|TRBV7-9
CASSHWVGTGVSEQYF
TGTGCCAGCAGCCACTGGGTGGGGACAGGGGTTTCCGAGCAGTACTTC
>TRBD2|TRBJ2-5|-|TRBV27
CASSPLTTGGQETQYF
TGTGCCAGCAGTCCCCTTACGACGGGGGGACAAGAGACCCAGTACTTC
>-|TRBJ2-3|-|TRBV4-3
CASSQDPLGSTQYF
TGCGCCAGCAGCCAAGACCCACTAGGGTCCACGCAGTATTTT
>TRBD1|TRBJ1-2|-|TRBV3-1
CASSPDTGGGRGYTF
TGTGCCAGCAGTCCCGATACAGGGGGCGGTCGTGGCTACACCTTC
>TRBD2|TRBJ2-3|-|TRBV11-3
CASSTSGGPTDTQYF
TGTGCCAGCAGCACTAGCGGGGGGCCGACAGATACGCAGTATTTT
>-|TRBJ1-6|few|TRBV20-1
CSARPGESSPLHF
TGCAGTGCTAGGCCCGGGGAAAGTTCACCCCTCCACTTT
>-|TRBJ1-1|-|TRBV19
CASSRVNTEAFF
TGTGCCAGTTCAAGAGTGAACACTGAAGCTTTCTTT
>-|TRBJ1-5|few|TRBV30
CAWGGVREPQHF
TGTGCCTGGGGAGGCGTGAGGGAGCCCCAGCATTTT
>-|TRBJ1-4|-|TRBV10-3
CAISGGTPLEKLFF
TGTGCCATCAGTGGGGGGACGCCCCTTGAAAAACTGTTTTTT
>-|TRBJ1-2|-|TRBV20-1
CSAVPGGRGGGEYGYTF
TGCAGTGCTGTCCCGGGGGGTCGTGGGGGGGGAGAATATGGCTACACCTTC
>-|TRBJ2-7|few|TRBV6-2/TRBV6-3
CASSPWGMVGTYSYEQYF
TGTGCCAGCAGCCCCTGGGGTATGGTAGGAACATACTCCTACGAGCAGTACTTC
>TRBD2|TRBJ2-3|-|TRBV10-1
CASSDPGGSTDTQYF
TGCGCCAGCAGTGATCCGGGGGGGAGCACAGATACGCAGTATTTT
>-|TRBJ1-3|-|TRBV25-1
CASTPVEGSGNTIYF
TGTGCCAGCACACCCGTGGAGGGGTCTGGAAACACCATATATTTT
>TRBD2|TRBJ2-5|-|TRBV20-1
CSARAELTSVGPTETQYF
TGCAGTGCTAGAGCAGAACTAACTAGCGTGGGACCCACGGAGACCCAGTACTTC
>-|TRBJ2-3|-|TRBV5-6
CASSLAEGVSTDTQYF
TGTGCCAGCAGCTTGGCCGAGGGTGTGAGCACAGATACGCAGTATTTT
>TRBD2|TRBJ2-5|-|TRBV2
CASSEGLAGGQETQYF
TGTGCCAGCAGTGAGGGACTAGCGGGGGGGCAAGAGACCCAGTACTTC
>-|TRBJ2-1|-|TRBV19
CASIGGPKDNEQFF
TGTGCCAGTATCGGGGGCCCTAAGGACAATGAGCAGTTCTTC
>-|TRBJ1-5|-|TRBV20-1
CSARGREGRNQPQHF
TGCAGTGCTAGGGGCAGGGAAGGGCGCAATCAGCCCCAGCATTTT
>TRBD2|TRBJ2-5|medium-sized|TRBV2
CASRGVAGGRQETQYF
TGTGCCAGCCGTGGGGTAGCGGGGGGGCGGCAAGAGACCCAGTACTTC
>-|TRBJ2-7|-|TRBV6-5
CASSYSIFSRKGSSYEQYF
TGTGCCAGCAGTTACTCCATTTTTAGCCGGAAGGGCAGCTCCTACGAGCAGTACTTC
>-|TRBJ2-2|few|TRBV12-3/TRBV12-4
CASSRSLNRAGELFF
TGTGCCAGCAGTCGGAGCTTAAATCGGGCCGGGGAGCTGTTTTTT
>TRBD1|TRBJ1-2|few|TRBV4-1
CASRTPTGGHYYGYTF
TGCGCCAGCAGGACCCCGACAGGGGGGCACTACTATGGCTACACCTTC
>-|TRBJ1-2|-|TRBV11-2
CASSQGQYGYTF
TGTGCCAGCAGTCAGGGACAATATGGCTACACCTTC
>TRBD2|TRBJ2-3|-|TRBV6-4
CASRKLAGLTDTQYF
TGTGCCAGCAGAAAACTAGCGGGACTCACAGATACGCAGTATTTT
>-|TRBJ2-1|-|TRBV6-1
CASSSRVGNEQFF
TGTGCCAGCAGTAGTAGGGTTGGGAATGAGCAGTTCTTC
>TRBD1|TRBJ1-5|few|TRBV12-5
CASATEGQINQPQHF
TGTGCTAGTGCCACCGAGGGACAGATAAATCAGCCCCAGCATTTT